This T cell receptor (beta chain) was profiled in a study of T cells in Graves' hyperthyroidism and ophthalmopathy. Study overall: Peripheral blood was drawn at first diagnosis, prior to all treatment. Study-level findings and limits: Most thyroid clonotypes expanded above 0.001 were also detected in blood.

TCR beta CDR3 region amplification was performed from RNA transcripts. HTBI primers were the set used in a first-round RT-PCR of the TCR CDR3. In TCRdb, the multiplex PCR reads were re-called with MiXCR into one record per CDR3 protein. The data hold almost 600,000 distinct CDR3 sequences, with roughly 14% observed a single time. In regard to this clonotype: Its antigen is unidentified. Just one base apart from a much larger clone, this may be a read error. This CDR3 is missing its conserved last phenylalanine or tryptophan, likely due to a read error.

Diagnosis rested on symptoms, serum thyroxine and TRAb, thyroid ultrasound, and orbital computed tomography. The blood was taken when hyperthyroidism was first diagnosed, before any ophthalmopathy symptoms showed up. Germline values: CDR1 DFQATT, CDR2 SNEGSKA (reference sequence). The CDR3 spans 14 residues. V lost 6 bases, J lost 9 bases, and 8 bases stayed unmatched. The receptor's source is a woman in her 30s with Graves' hyperthyroidism that later progressed to Graves' ophthalmopathy. The genes are TRBV20-1 and TRBJ2-1; 13 bases map to TRBD2. The sample comprised blood. The CDR3 loop reads CSAFGTSGTVEQFI. The CDR3 DNA reads TGCAGTGCGTTCGGGACTAGCGGGACAGTTGAGCAGTTCATC.